These 5 T cell receptor beta chains were all obtained from the same sample, sequenced in a study of T cell repertoires in cytomegalovirus infection. TCRdb re-derived calls from the reads in MiXCR, one entry per CDR3 protein. The sample contains about 89,000 distinct CDR3 sequences, 25% to 30% of which appear only once. These receptors have no known antigen. This specimen was CD8+ T cells from cultured PBMCs, taken from culture after CMV antigen stimulation. The receptors shown here come from a human donor in good health (CMV status not recorded). Some clones in this sample may be carry-over from other donors' samples.

Only a few counts were recorded for this clonotype. The gene calls are TRBV7-6 and TRBJ2-7; tentative D call: TRBD2 (5 bases). CDR3 length: 13 amino acids. Between the trimmed V and J ends, which lost 8 bases and 3 bases, there was a span of 14 bases. Germline assignment: CDR1 SGHVS and CDR2 FNYEAQ. The CDR3 protein is CASASGLNYEQYF. The DNA of the CDR3 is TGTGCCAGCGCCTCGGGGTTAAACTACGAGCAGTACTTC.

The chain employs TRBV6-6 and TRBJ1-3; the D is unclear. The CDR3 runs to 15 residues. V was clipped by 2 bases and J by 2 bases, with 10 bases between them. The germline V gene has CDR1 MNHNY and CDR2 SVGAGI (reference sequence). CDR3 amino acids: CASSYQGTAGNTIYF. The CDR3 nucleotides are TGTGCCAGCAGTTACCAAGGAACCGCTGGAAACACCATATATTTT.

V usage is TRBV5-4 and J usage is TRBJ1-4; D call uncertain. Per germline, CDR1 SGHNT and CDR2 YYREEE (reference sequence). The length of the CDR3 is 12 residues. Trimming took 4 bases from V and 8 from J, leaving 9 bases between them. The CDR3 sequence is CASSEEGEKLFF. Written as DNA, the CDR3 is TGTGCCAGCAGCGAGGAAGGGGAAAAACTGTTTTTT. Complete variable domain (other parts from reference TRBV5-4 and TRBJ1-4): ETGVTQSPTHLIKTRGQQVTLRCSSQSGHNTVSWYQQALGQGPQFIFQYYREEENGRGNFPPRFSGLQFPNYSSELNVNALELDDSALYLCASSEEGEKLFFGSGTQLSVL.

This clonotype showed up just a few times. J is TRBJ2-7 and V is TRBV7-2, with D perhaps given as TRBD1 or TRBD2 (5 bases each). The V end was cut by 7 bases, the J end by 6 bases, with 22 bases between. The CDR3 consists of 15 residues. CDR1 and CDR2 from the germline V gene are SGHTA and FQGNSA. CDR3 residues: CASIPPGPILREQYF. CDR3 coding DNA: TGTGCCAGCATCCCTCCGGGGCCTATCCTTCGCGAGCAGTACTTC.

This clonotype has more than one count but fewer than ten. The gene calls are TRBV7-2 and TRBJ2-7, with 7 bases matching TRBD1. The junction had 13 bases not matched to a gene; V was cut back by 5 bases and J by 6 bases. The CDR3 spans 15 residues. The germline V gene has CDR1 SGHTA and CDR2 FQGNSA. This CDR3 reads CASSPTGTETGEQYF. The CDR3 DNA reads as TGTGCCAGCAGCCCAACAGGGACAGAAACCGGCGAGCAGTACTTC.